Listed below are T cell receptor beta chains from one sample, sequenced in a study of blood T cell repertoires in COVID-19. Some clones are missing from TCRdb's copy, which holds only in-frame ones; the method was immunoSEQ multiplex PCR. The sample lists hundreds of thousands of clones; about 90% were seen once. Sequenced material: peripheral blood. These receptors were taken from a man aged 18 to 30 with COVID-19, enrolled during active disease. The CDR3 runs from the conserved cysteine through the conserved F or W. Fields, in order: clone size, J gene, D gene, V gene, CDR3 protein, CDR3 DNA. A D gene is named only where the DNA matches it firmly. The size field is filled for only some rows; it gives once, few, many or a size class.

. TRBJ2-5 . TRBV12-3/TRBV12-4 CASSLTGETQYF TGTGCCAGCAGTTTAACGGGAGAGACCCAGTACTTC
. TRBJ2-3 . TRBV9 CASRGEDTDTQYF TGTGCCAGCAGAGGTGAGGACACAGATACGCAGTATTTT
. TRBJ2-7 TRBD2 TRBV6-5 CASSTGREGEQYF TGTGCCAGCAGTACCGGGAGGGAAGGCGAGCAGTACTTC
. TRBJ2-7 . TRBV11-2 CASSPKTGTYEQYF TGTGCCAGCAGCCCTAAGACAGGAACCTACGAGCAGTACTTC
. TRBJ2-7 TRBD1 TRBV5-5 CASAPIRTGVEQYF TGTGCCAGCGCACCGATCCGAACAGGGGTTGAGCAGTACTTC
. TRBJ1-1 TRBD1 TRBV6-5 CASSYSQGAGTEAFF TGTGCCAGCAGTTACTCTCAGGGGGCGGGCACTGAAGCTTTCTTT
. TRBJ2-3 . TRBV7-8 CASSLAENTDTQYF TGTGCCAGCAGCTTAGCGGAGAACACAGATACGCAGTATTTT
. TRBJ2-7 TRBD1 TRBV6-5 CASIKGAEQYF TGTGCCAGCATTAAGGGGGCTGAGCAGTACTTC
. TRBJ2-7 TRBD1 TRBV11-2 CASSLATGVYEQYF TGTGCCAGCAGCTTAGCGACAGGGGTGTACGAGCAGTACTTC
few TRBJ1-5 . TRBV15 CATSTEDSRSNQPQHF TGTGCCACCAGCACCGAGGACAGCAGGAGCAATCAGCCCCAGCATTTT
many TRBJ1-1 . TRBV27 CASSLSGGGTEAFF TGTGCCAGCAGTTTATCGGGAGGGGGCACTGAAGCTTTCTTT
. TRBJ1-1 TRBD1 TRBV30 CAWRGQLNTEAFF TGTGCCTGGAGGGGACAGTTGAACACTGAAGCTTTCTTT
. TRBJ2-6 TRBD1 TRBV19 CASSIGRGPPSGANVLTF TGTGCCAGTAGTATCGGCAGGGGGCCCCCCTCTGGGGCCAACGTCCTGACTTTC
. TRBJ1-1 . TRBV27 CASSFTGFMNTEAFF TGTGCCAGCAGTTTTACAGGATTCATGAACACTGAAGCTTTCTTT
many TRBJ2-7 . TRBV11-3 CASTTTDSSYEQYF TGTGCCAGCACCACGACAGATAGCTCCTACGAGCAGTACTTC
. TRBJ1-5 . TRBV2 CASSFYSNQPQHF TGTGCCAGCAGTTTTTATAGCAATCAGCCCCAGCATTTT
once TRBJ1-2 . TRBV3-1/TRBV3-2 CASIVQFLVTYGYTF TGTGCCAGCATCGTACAGTTCCTCGTCACCTATGGCTACACCTTC
. TRBJ2-5 TRBD2 TRBV10-3 CAISASGGGETQYF TGTGCCATCAGTGCCAGCGGGGGGGGTGAGACCCAGTACTTC
. TRBJ1-5 TRBD1 TRBV18 CASSPGTGALVGAQHF TGTGCCAGCTCACCTGGGACAGGGGCCCTCGTTGGGGCCCAGCATTTT
. TRBJ2-7 . TRBV7-6 CASSPRTGDHEQYF TGTGCCAGCAGCCCAAGAACGGGGGATCACGAGCAGTACTTC
. TRBJ1-3 TRBD1 TRBV7-9 CASSPTIYGTGSSGNTIYF TGTGCCAGCAGCCCGACAATCTATGGGACAGGATCCTCTGGAAACACCATATATTTT
. TRBJ1-6 . TRBV15 CATSSHLGETPLHF TGTGCCACCAGCAGCCATCTAGGGGAAACACCCCTCCACTTT
. TRBJ1-1 TRBD1 TRBV5-5 CASSLTTVDRQEAFF TGTGCCAGCAGCTTGACCACAGTGGACAGGCAAGAAGCTTTCTTT
. TRBJ2-3 TRBD1 TRBV6-5 CATLKDRDTDTQYF TGTGCCACCTTGAAGGACAGGGACACAGATACGCAGTATTTT
. TRBJ2-7 TRBD1 TRBV6-5 CASTKAGTGDYEQYF TGTGCCAGCACAAAAGCCGGGACAGGGGACTACGAGCAGTACTTC
. TRBJ1-1 . TRBV4-1 CASLSLASLNTEAFF TGCGCCAGCTTATCCCTGGCCAGTCTGAACACTGAAGCTTTCTTT
. TRBJ2-5 TRBD1 TRBV28 CASSPRGYRGRQTQYF TGTGCCAGCAGCCCCCGAGGGTACAGGGGACGGCAGACCCAGTACTTC